The 26 T cell receptor beta chains presented below share a single source sample, sequenced in a study of beta chain features in type 1 diabetes. Expressed TCRB transcripts were sequenced because the isolated RNA had all been reverse transcribed beforehand. Repertoires were generated with immunoSEQ multiplex PCR, while TCRdb's copy carries only in-frame clones and drops some. The table lists more than 30,000 clones, 50% to 75% of them singletons. Source material: Tregs from blood. Receptors originate from a woman younger than 45 in good health.

The chain recombines TRBV27 with TRBJ2-7; D may be TRBD2 (6 bases). V shed 6 bases and J shed 0 bases, with 21 bases lying between them. This CDR3 spans 17 amino acids. Germline V gene lookup returns CDR1 MNHEY and CDR2 SMNVEV (reference sequence). CDR3 sequence: CASRLAAGSGSSYEQYF. CDR3 nucleotides: TGTGCCAGCAGGCTCGCGGCGGGGTCAGGGAGCTCCTACGAGCAGTACTTC.

The V and J genes are TRBV18 and TRBJ1-2, with TRBD1 identical over 9 bases. The germline CDR1 and CDR2 sequences are KGHSH and LQKENI. This CDR3 is built from 14 residues. V lost 3 bases and J lost 7; bases outside the gene matches: 6. For the CDR3, the DNA is TGTGCCAGCTCACCTCAGGACAGGGGTCGTGGCTACACCTTC. Its translation: CASSPQDRGRGYTF.

The rearrangement joins TRBV10-3 to TRBJ2-1; D is possibly TRBD2 (6 bases). CDR1 ENHRY and CDR2 SYGVKD come from the germline V gene. The CDR3 covers 16 residues. The ends were cut back, 2 bases at V and 6 bases at J, with 17 bases in the middle. The CDR3 protein is CAISEIGGILVNEQFF. The CDR3, as DNA: TGTGCCATCAGTGAGATTGGGGGGATTTTGGTCAATGAGCAGTTCTTC.

This clone was detected only a few times. The rearrangement links TRBV7-2 to TRBJ2-5; 8 bases align to TRBD2. Germline CDR1 is SGHTA and CDR2 is FQGNSA. V dropped 2 bases and J dropped 3; count of bases not matched to a gene: 2. This CDR3 contains 14 residues. The CDR3 loop is CASSLSGSKETQYF. As DNA, the CDR3 is TGTGCCAGCAGCTTAAGCGGGAGTAAAGAGACCCAGTACTTC. The variable domain in full, with the rest retrieved from reference TRBV7-2 and TRBJ2-5, is GAGVSQSPSNKVTEKGKDVELRCDPISGHTALYWYRQSLGQGLEFLIYFQGNSAPDKSGLPSDRFSAERTGGSVSTLTIQRTQQEDSAVYLCASSLSGSKETQYFGPGTRLLVL.

V is TRBV18 and J is TRBJ2-2, with TRBD2 identical over 11 bases. This CDR3 has 16 amino acids. Germline V gene sequence: CDR1 KGHSH, CDR2 LQKENI. The J segment lost 7 bases and the V segment lost 0 bases, leaving 4 bases of the junction unmatched. The CDR3 here is CASSPPGTSGGGELFF. CDR3 bases: TGTGCCAGCTCACCACCGGGGACTAGCGGCGGCGGGGAGCTGTTTTTT. The whole variable domain, filled in from reference TRBV18 and TRBJ2-2, reads NAGVMQNPRHLVRRRGQEARLRCSPMKGHSHVYWYRQLPEEGLKFMVYLQKENIIDESGMPKERFSAEFPKEGPSILRIQQVVRGDSAAYFCASSPPGTSGGGELFFGEGSRLTVL.

This chain uses TRBV18 with TRBJ1-5; 10 nucleotides agree with TRBD1. Looked up from germline, CDR1 is KGHSH and CDR2 is LQKENI. Trimming cost V 2 bases and J 4 bases; bases outside gene matches: 8. This CDR3 has 17 amino acids. The CDR3 region is CASSPSPPGQGNQPQHF. For the CDR3, the DNA is TGTGCCAGCTCACCATCACCCCCGGGACAGGGGAATCAGCCCCAGCATTTT.

The V call is TRBV27, the J call TRBJ1-4; 10 bases are shared with TRBD1. The CDR3 has 15 residues. J was trimmed by 10 bases and V by 2 bases; bases with no gene match: 7. Germline V gene sequence: CDR1 MNHEY, CDR2 SMNVEV (reference sequence). The DNA for the CDR3 is TGTGCCAGCAGTTTAACCTCCGGACAGGGGGTAAAACTGTTTTTT. This codes for CASSLTSGQGVKLFF.

This chain joins TRBV4-3 and TRBJ2-7, with 9 nucleotides matching TRBD2. The CDR3 is made up of 16 amino acids. Germline CDR1 reads LGHNA; CDR2 reads YSLEER. J was trimmed by 2 bases and V by 1 base; bases with no gene match: 6. The CDR3 loop reads CASSQVLTSGTYEQYF. CDR3 nucleotide sequence: TGCGCCAGCAGCCAAGTTCTGACTAGCGGTACCTACGAGCAGTACTTC.

V gene TRBV4-3 combines with J gene TRBJ1-5, with TRBD1 matching 9 bases. The CDR3 length is 16 residues. With 3 bases clipped from V and 7 bases from J, the junction kept 10 bases outside the gene matches. Germline lookup yields CDR1 LGHNA and CDR2 YSLEER. CDR3 amino acids: CASSQGTTGGYQPQHF. CDR3 coding DNA: TGCGCCAGCAGCCAGGGAACTACAGGGGGCTACCAGCCCCAGCATTTT.

The V and J genes are TRBV5-4 and TRBJ2-5; 14 nucleotides match TRBD2. V lost 4 bases to trimming and J lost 4 bases; unmatched junction nucleotides: 6. The CDR3 sequence is 16 residues long. Germline V gives CDR1 SGHNT, CDR2 YYREEE (reference sequence). CDR3 protein: CASSPGLAGGIETQYF. The CDR3 DNA follows: TGTGCCAGCAGCCCCGGACTAGCGGGAGGTATAGAGACCCAGTACTTC.

This clone was seen a single time. The genes are TRBV18 and TRBJ2-7; 9 nucleotides agree with TRBD1. From germline, CDR1 is KGHSH and CDR2 LQKENI. This CDR3 contains 15 residues. Trimming took 0 bases from V and 3 from J; bases not matched to a gene: 3. The CDR3: CASSPPGQGGYEQYF. CDR3 DNA: TGTGCCAGCTCACCACCGGGACAGGGCGGCTACGAGCAGTACTTC.

The chain has TRBV7-3 and TRBJ1-5, with D perhaps TRBD1 (6 bases). CDR1 and CDR2 (germline): SGHTA, FQGTGA. This CDR3 spans 17 amino acids. Deletions cut 2 bases from V and 6 bases from J, with 20 bases between. The CDR3 spells CASSLGGQGKGTQPQHF. DNA of the CDR3: TGTGCCAGCAGCTTAGGGGGACAAGGGAAAGGTACTCAGCCCCAGCATTTT.

J is TRBJ2-1 and V is TRBV19; maybe TRBD2 (6 bases). V was pared by 2 bases and J by 3 bases, with 8 bases between. CDR1 and CDR2 from the germline V gene are LNHDA and SQIVND (reference sequence). The CDR3 loop spans 14 amino acids. CDR3 sequence reads: CASSIRLVYNEQFF. CDR3 DNA sequence: TGTGCCAGTAGTATACGACTAGTCTACAATGAGCAGTTCTTC. The full variable domain, its missing parts supplied by reference TRBV19 and TRBJ2-1, is DGGITQSPKYLFRKEGQNVTLSCEQNLNHDAMYWYRQDPGQGLRLIYYSQIVNDFQKGDIAEGYSVSREKKESFPLTVTSAQKNPTAFYLCASSIRLVYNEQFFGPGTRLTVL.

The V gene is TRBV30, the J gene TRBJ2-1, with TRBD2 matching 10 bases. J gave up 7 bases and V 0 bases, and 9 bases lay outside the gene matches. The CDR3 is 16 residues long. Germline V gene lookup returns CDR1 GTSNPN and CDR2 SVGIG (reference sequence). CDR3 sequence reads: CAWSVLTAGGRNEQFF. In nucleotides, the CDR3 is TGTGCCTGGAGTGTACTAACAGCGGGAGGGCGAAATGAGCAGTTCTTC.

This sequence joins TRBV19 and TRBJ1-2, with 7 bases lining up with TRBD1. Germline assignment: CDR1 LNHDA and CDR2 SQIVND (reference sequence). V was pared by 3 bases and J by 8 bases, with 9 bases of the junction left unmatched. There are 14 residues in the CDR3. The CDR3 DNA is TGTGCCAGTAGTATGGAGACAGGGTTGGGCGGCTACACCTTC. Translation gives CASSMETGLGGYTF.

The CDR3: CALKEGMNTGELFF. The DNA of the CDR3 is TGTGCCCTAAAGGAGGGGATGAACACCGGGGAGCTGTTTTTT. This chain uses TRBV6-6 with TRBJ2-2, with D possibly TRBD2 on 6 matching bases. Per the germline V gene, CDR1 is MNHNY and CDR2 is SVGAGI (reference sequence). The CDR3 has 14 residues. Trimming took off 11 bases at V and 1 base at J, with 14 bases between the two ends.

This clone was seen a few times. The gene calls are TRBV9 and TRBJ2-7; a weak D match, TRBD1 (6 bases). V was trimmed by 0 bases and J by 2 bases, leaving 12 bases between them. The CDR3 has 15 residues. In germline, CDR1 is SGDLS, CDR2 YYNGEE. The CDR3 bases are TGTGCCAGCAGCGTAGGCAGGGGACCCGCCTACGAGCAGTACTTC. This gives the protein CASSVGRGPAYEQYF.

This clone was detected only a few times. The chain carries TRBV5-1 and TRBJ2-1, with D possibly matching TRBD1 (5 bases). CDR3 length equals 15 residues. V was cut by 3 bases and J by 2 bases, with 12 bases left in between. CDR1 is SGHRS, CDR2 YFSETQ, per germline. CDR3 nucleotide sequence: TGCGCCAGCAGCTCCCAGGGAATCGCCTACAATGAGCAGTTCTTC. This codes for CASSSQGIAYNEQFF.

The rearrangement links TRBV5-1 to TRBJ2-3; possibly TRBD2 for D (5 bases). The germline CDR1 and CDR2 sequences are SGHRS and YFSETQ. The CDR3 contains 16 residues. V lost 2 bases and J lost 0, with 13 bases in between. The CDR3: CASSLGAAISTDTQYF. The CDR3 DNA reads TGCGCCAGCAGCTTAGGAGCGGCTATTAGCACAGATACGCAGTATTTT. Full variable domain (outside the CDR3, taken from reference TRBV5-1 and TRBJ2-3): KAGVTQTPRYLIKTRGQQVTLSCSPISGHRSVSWYQQTPGQGLQFLFEYFSETQRNKGNFPGRFSGRQFSNSRSEMNVSTLELGDSALYLCASSLGAAISTDTQYFGPGTRLTVL.

The chain links TRBV28 to TRBJ2-7; tentative D call: TRBD1 (5 bases). This CDR3 is 12 amino acids long. V lost 5 bases to trimming and J lost 0 bases, with 5 bases between them. Germline CDR1 is MDHEN and CDR2 is SYDVKM. The CDR3 loop reads CASSRGSYEQYF. The CDR3 bases are TGTGCCAGCAGTAGGGGCTCCTACGAGCAGTACTTC.

The chain is built from TRBV28 and TRBJ1-2; D perhaps matches TRBD1 (6 bases). Trimming removed 7 bases from V and 7 bases from J, with 13 bases in between. There are 12 residues in the CDR3. Germline CDR1 and CDR2: MDHEN and SYDVKM. The CDR3: CASTLGAGGYTF. The CDR3 nucleotides are TGTGCCAGCACCCTGGGGGCAGGTGGCTACACCTTC.

DNA of the CDR3: TGTGCCAGCAGTTTGACGGGAGGAGAAAACATTCAGTACTTC. Translation gives CASSLTGGENIQYF. The chain has TRBV28 and TRBJ2-4; 7 bases align to TRBD2. The germline gives CDR1 MDHEN, CDR2 SYDVKM. CDR3 size: 14 residues. V trimming: 3 bases; J trimming: 5 bases; junction bases outside the gene matches: 4.

The chain joins TRBV6-6 to TRBJ2-1; 8 bases match TRBD1. Germline CDR1 MNHNY, CDR2 SVGAGI (reference sequence). The CDR3 extends over 15 amino acids. Trimming cost V 7 bases and J 4 bases; bases outside gene matches: 9. In DNA, the CDR3 is TGTGCCAGCAACCCCGGGACAGGATTTTACAATGAGCAGTTCTTC. Encoded protein: CASNPGTGFYNEQFF.

V usage is TRBV7-2 and J usage is TRBJ2-3, with a possible D match to TRBD2 (5 bases). The germline V gene has CDR1 SGHTA and CDR2 FQGNSA. V lost 1 base and J lost 4, with 12 bases in between. The CDR3 sequence is 15 residues long. CDR3: CASSLVGGNADTQYF. CDR3 bases: TGTGCCAGCAGCTTAGTCGGAGGAAACGCAGATACGCAGTATTTT.

This clone turned up a few times. The chain couples TRBV7-2 to TRBJ1-5; D not certain. The germline V gene encodes CDR1 SGHTA and CDR2 FQGNSA. The germline V and J ends were trimmed by 5 bases and 7 bases, with 15 bases remaining between them. CDR3 length: 14 amino acids. The CDR3 spells CASSPTTGSQPQHF. CDR3 DNA: TGTGCCAGCAGCCCGACTACTGGGTCGCAGCCCCAGCATTTT.

The gene calls are TRBV7-2 and TRBJ1-5, with 7 bases lining up with TRBD1. This CDR3 is built from 14 residues. Looked up from germline, CDR1 is SGHTA and CDR2 is FQGNSA. J gave up 8 bases and V 1 base, and 5 bases lay outside the gene matches. The chain's CDR3 is CASSLGTGAEPQHF. In DNA form, the CDR3 reads TGTGCCAGCAGCTTAGGGACAGGTGCGGAGCCCCAGCATTTT. Filled out from reference TRBV7-2 and TRBJ1-5, the complete variable domain reads GAGVSQSPSNKVTEKGKDVELRCDPISGHTALYWYRQSLGQGLEFLIYFQGNSAPDKSGLPSDRFSAERTGGSVSTLTIQRTQQEDSAVYLCASSLGTGAEPQHFGDGTRLSIL.